This T cell receptor (beta chain) was obtained from a study of identical twins. Study-wide results and caveats: In cord blood, abundant beta clonotypes had fewer insertions; memory showed no trend. The study reached conclusions through statistical analysis that was cross-sectional, not following the same donors.

This clonotype was seen a handful of times. What it recognizes is unknown. Template switching supplied a universal primer site; unique molecular identifiers were carried on the cDNA. In TCRdb, the 5' RACE reads were re-called with MiXCR into one record per CDR3 protein. The data hold some 1,700,000 distinct CDR3 sequences, with under 35% observed a single time. All donors were healthy, and all were Caucasian. The material sequenced was cord blood. The receptor's source is a newborn girl in good health.

CDR3 nucleotide sequence: TGCAGTGCCAATCACAGGGGCGATTCACCCCTCCACTTT. Translating gives CSANHRGDSPLHF. V usage is TRBV20-1 and J usage is TRBJ1-6, with 7 bases fitting TRBD1. Germline V gene lookup returns CDR1 DFQATT and CDR2 SNEGSKA (reference sequence). The CDR3 is 13 residues long. With 6 bases clipped from V and 8 bases from J, the junction kept 7 bases outside the gene matches.